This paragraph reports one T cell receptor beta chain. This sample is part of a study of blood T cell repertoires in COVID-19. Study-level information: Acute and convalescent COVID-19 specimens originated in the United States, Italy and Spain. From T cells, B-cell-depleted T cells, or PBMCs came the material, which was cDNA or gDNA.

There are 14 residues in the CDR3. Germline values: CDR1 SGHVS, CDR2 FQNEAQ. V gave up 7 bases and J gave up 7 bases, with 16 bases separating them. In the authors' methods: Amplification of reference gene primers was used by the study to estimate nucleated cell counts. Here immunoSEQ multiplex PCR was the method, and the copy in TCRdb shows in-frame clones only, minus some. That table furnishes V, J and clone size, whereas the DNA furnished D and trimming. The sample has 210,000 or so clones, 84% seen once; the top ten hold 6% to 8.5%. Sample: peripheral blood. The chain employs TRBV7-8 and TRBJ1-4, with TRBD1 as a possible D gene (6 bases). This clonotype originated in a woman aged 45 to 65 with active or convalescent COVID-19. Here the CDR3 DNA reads TGTGCCAGCACCGAACAGGGATTAAGTGAAAAACTGTTTTTT. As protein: CASTEQGLSEKLFF.